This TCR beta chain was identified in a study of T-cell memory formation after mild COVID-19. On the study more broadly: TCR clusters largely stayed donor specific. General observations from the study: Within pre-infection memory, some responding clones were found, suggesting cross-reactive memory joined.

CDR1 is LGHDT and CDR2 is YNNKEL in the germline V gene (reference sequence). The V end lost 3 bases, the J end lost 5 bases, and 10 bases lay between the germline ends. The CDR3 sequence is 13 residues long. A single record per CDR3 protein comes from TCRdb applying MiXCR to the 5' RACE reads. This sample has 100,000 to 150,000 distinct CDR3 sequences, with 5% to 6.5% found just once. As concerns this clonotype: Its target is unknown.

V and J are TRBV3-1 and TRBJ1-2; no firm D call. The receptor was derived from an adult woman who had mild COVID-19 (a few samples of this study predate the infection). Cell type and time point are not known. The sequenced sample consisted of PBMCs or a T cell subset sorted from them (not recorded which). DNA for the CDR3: TGTGCCAGCAGCCACGGCGGCCCGTATGGCTACACCTTC. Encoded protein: CASSHGGPYGYTF.